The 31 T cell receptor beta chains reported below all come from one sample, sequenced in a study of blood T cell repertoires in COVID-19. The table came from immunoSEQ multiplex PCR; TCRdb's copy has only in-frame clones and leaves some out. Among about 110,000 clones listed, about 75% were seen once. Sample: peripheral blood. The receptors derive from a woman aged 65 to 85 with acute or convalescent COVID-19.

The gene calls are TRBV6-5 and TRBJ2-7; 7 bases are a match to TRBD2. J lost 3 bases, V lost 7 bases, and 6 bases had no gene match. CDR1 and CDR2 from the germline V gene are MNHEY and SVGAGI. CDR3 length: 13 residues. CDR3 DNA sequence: TGTGCCAGCAAGGCCCCGGGGGGCTACGAGCAGTACTTC. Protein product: CASKAPGGYEQYF.

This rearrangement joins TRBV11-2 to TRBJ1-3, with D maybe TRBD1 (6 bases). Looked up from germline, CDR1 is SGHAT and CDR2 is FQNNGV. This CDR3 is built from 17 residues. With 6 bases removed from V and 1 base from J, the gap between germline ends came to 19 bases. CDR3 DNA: TGTGCCAGCAGTCCAACAGGGTCAGGTCGATCTGGAAACACCATATATTTT. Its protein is CASSPTGSGRSGNTIYF.

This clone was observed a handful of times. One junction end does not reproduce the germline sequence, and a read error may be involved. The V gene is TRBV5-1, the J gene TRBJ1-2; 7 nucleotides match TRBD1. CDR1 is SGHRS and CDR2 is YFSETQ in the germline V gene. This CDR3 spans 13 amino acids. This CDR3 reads CASKQGTDYDYTF. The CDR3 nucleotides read TGCGCCAGCAAACAAGGGACAGACTATGACTACACCTTC.

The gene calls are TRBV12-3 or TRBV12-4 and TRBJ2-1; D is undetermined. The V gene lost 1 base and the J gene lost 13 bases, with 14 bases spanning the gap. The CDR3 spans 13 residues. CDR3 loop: CASSLGHQRRQFF. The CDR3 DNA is TGTGCCAGCAGTTTAGGTCACCAGCGACGCCAGTTCTTC.

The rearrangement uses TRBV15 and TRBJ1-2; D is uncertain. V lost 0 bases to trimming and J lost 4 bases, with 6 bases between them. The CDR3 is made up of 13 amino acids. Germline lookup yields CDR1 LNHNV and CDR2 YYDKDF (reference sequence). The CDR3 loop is CATSRDNRYGYTF. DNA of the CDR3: TGTGCCACCAGCAGAGATAATCGCTATGGCTACACCTTC.

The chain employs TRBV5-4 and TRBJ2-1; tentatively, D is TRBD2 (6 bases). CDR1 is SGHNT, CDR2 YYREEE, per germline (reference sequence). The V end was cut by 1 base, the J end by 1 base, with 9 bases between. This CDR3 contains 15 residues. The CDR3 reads CASSLTSGSYNEQFF. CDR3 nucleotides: TGTGCCAGCAGCTTGACCAGCGGGTCCTACAATGAGCAGTTCTTC.

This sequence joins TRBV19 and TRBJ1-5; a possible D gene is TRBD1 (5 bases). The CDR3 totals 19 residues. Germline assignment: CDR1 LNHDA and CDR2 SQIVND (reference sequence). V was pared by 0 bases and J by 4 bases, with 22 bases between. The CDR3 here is CASSIDLGGEAGRNQPQHF. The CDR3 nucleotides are TGTGCCAGTAGTATAGATCTAGGAGGTGAGGCAGGGAGGAATCAGCCCCAGCATTTT.

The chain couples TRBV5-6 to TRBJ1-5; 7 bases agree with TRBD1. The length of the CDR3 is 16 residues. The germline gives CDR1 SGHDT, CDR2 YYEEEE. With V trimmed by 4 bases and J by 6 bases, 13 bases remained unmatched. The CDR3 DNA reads TGTGCCAGCAGCCGGCTGTTAGAGGGGGCGCGTCAGCCCCAGCATTTT. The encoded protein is CASSRLLEGARQPQHF.

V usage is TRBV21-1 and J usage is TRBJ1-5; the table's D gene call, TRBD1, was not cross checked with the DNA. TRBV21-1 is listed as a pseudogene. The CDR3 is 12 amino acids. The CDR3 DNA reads TGTGCCAGCAGCATCAGGGATCAGCCCCAGCATTTT. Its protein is CASSIRDQPQHF.

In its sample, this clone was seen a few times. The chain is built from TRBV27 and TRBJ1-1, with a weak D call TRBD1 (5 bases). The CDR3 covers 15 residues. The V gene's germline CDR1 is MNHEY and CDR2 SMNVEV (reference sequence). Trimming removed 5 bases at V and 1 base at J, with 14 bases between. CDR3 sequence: CASSKLGEGNTEAFF. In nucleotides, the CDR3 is TGTGCCAGCAGTAAATTAGGGGAGGGGAACACTGAAGCTTTCTTT.

In DNA form, the CDR3 reads TGTGCCAGCAGCTTGGACAGGGCTGGGAATGAAAAACTGTTTTTT. This encodes CASSLDRAGNEKLFF. The genes are TRBV7-2 and TRBJ1-4; 8 bases line up with TRBD1. Trimming cost V 3 bases and J 5 bases; bases outside gene matches: 5. This CDR3 is 15 amino acids long. The V gene's germline CDR1 is SGHTA and CDR2 FQGNSA.

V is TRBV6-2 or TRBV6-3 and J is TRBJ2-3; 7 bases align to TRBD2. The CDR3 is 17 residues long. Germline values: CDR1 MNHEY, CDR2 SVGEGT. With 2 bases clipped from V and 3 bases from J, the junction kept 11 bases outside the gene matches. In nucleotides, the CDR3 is TGTGCCAGCAGTTACGGGGCGGGGGTCGCGAGGACAGATACGCAGTATTTT. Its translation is CASSYGAGVARTDTQYF.

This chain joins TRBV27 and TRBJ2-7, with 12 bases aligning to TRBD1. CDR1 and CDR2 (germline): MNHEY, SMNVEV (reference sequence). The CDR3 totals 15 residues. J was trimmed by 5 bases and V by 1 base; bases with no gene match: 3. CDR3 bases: TGTGCCAGCAGTTTATTAGGGACAGGGGGCGACGAGCAGTACTTC. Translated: CASSLLGTGGDEQYF.

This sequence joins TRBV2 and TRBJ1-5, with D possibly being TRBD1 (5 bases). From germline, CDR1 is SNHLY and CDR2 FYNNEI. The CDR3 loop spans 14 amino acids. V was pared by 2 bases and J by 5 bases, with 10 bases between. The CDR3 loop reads CASSETTEYQPQHF. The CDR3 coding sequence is TGTGCCAGCAGTGAAACGACAGAATATCAGCCCCAGCATTTT.

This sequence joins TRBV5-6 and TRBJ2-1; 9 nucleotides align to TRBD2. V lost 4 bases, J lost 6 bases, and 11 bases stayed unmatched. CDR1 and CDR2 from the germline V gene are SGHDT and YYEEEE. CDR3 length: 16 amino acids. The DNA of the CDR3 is TGTGCCAGCAGCCGACCGGGCGGGGGGGTGACCAATGAGCAGTTCTTC. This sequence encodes CASSRPGGGVTNEQFF.

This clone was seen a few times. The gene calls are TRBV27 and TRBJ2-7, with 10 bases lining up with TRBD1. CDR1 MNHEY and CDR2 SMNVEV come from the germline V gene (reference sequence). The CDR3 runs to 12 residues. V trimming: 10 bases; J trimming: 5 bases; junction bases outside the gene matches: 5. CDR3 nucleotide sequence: TGTGCCACCAGGACAGGGGGGGACGAGCAGTACTTC. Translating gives CATRTGGDEQYF.

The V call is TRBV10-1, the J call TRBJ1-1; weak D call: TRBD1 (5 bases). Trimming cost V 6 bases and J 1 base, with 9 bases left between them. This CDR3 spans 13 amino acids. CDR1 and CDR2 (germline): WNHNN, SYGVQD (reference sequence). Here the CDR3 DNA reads TGCGCCAGCAGACCCCAGGGGAACACTGAAGCTTTCTTT. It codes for CASRPQGNTEAFF.

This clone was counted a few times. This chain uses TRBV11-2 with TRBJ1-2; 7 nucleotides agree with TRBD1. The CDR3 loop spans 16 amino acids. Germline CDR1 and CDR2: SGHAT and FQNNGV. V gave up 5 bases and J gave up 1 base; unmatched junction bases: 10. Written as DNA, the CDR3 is TGTGCCAGCAGCCGTCGAGGGACAGAAGATAACTATGGCTACACCTTC. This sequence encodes CASSRRGTEDNYGYTF.

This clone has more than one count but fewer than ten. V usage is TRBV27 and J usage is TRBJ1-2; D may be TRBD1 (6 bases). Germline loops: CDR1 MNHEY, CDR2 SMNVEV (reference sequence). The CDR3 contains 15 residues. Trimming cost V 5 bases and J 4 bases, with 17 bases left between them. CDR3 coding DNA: TGTGCCAGCAGTGCGGATACCAGGGGCCTCTATGGCTACACCTTC. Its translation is CASSADTRGLYGYTF.

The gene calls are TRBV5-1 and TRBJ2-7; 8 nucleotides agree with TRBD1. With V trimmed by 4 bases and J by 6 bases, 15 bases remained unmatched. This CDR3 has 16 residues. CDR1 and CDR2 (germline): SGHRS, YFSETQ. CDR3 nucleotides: TGCGCCAGCAGCGGAGGTGGACAGGGCGATCATACCGAGCAGTACTTC. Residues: CASSGGGQGDHTEQYF.

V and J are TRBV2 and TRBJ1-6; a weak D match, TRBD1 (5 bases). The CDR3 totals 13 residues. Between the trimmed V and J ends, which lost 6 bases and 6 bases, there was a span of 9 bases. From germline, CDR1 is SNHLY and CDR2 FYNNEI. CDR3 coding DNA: TGTGCCAGCAGGGTGGGGCTTAATTCACCCCTCCACTTT. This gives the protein CASRVGLNSPLHF. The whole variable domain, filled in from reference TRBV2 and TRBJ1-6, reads EPEVTQTPSHQVTQMGQEVILRCVPISNHLYFYWYRQILGQKVEFLVSFYNNEISEKSEIFDDQFSVERPDGSNFTLKIRSTKLEDSAMYFCASRVGLNSPLHFGNGTRLTVT.

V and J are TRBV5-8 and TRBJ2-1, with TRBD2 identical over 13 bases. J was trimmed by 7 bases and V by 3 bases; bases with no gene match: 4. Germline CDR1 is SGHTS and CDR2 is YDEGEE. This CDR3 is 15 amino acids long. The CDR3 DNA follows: TGTGCCAGCAGCTCTCGACTAGCGGGGGGTAATGAGCAGTTCTTC. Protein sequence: CASSSRLAGGNEQFF.

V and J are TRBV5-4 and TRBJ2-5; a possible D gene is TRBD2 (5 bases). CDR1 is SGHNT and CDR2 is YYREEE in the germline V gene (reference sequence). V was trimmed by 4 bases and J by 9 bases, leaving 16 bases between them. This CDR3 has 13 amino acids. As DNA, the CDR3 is TGTGCCAGCAGCCCCGGACTGAAGGAGGCCCAGTACTTC. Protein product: CASSPGLKEAQYF. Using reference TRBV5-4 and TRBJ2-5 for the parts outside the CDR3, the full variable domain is ETGVTQSPTHLIKTRGQQVTLRCSSQSGHNTVSWYQQALGQGPQFIFQYYREEENGRGNFPPRFSGLQFPNYSSELNVNALELDDSALYLCASSPGLKEAQYFGPGTRLLVL.

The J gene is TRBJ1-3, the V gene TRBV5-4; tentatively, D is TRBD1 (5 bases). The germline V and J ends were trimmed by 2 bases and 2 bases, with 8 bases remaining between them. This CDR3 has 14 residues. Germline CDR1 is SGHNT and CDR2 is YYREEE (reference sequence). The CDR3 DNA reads TGTGCCAGCAGCTTCATAGGGGCTGGAAACACCATATATTTT. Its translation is CASSFIGAGNTIYF.

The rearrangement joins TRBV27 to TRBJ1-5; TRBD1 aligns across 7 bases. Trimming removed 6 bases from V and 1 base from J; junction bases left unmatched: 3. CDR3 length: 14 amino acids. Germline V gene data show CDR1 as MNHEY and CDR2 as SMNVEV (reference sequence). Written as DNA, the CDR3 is TGTGCCAGCAGCCCCAGGGGGAGCAATCAGCCCCAGCATTTT. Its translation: CASSPRGSNQPQHF.

CDR3 bases: TGCGCCAGCAGCCAAGACTCCCGGGGGAGGAATGAGCAGTTCTTC. This codes for CASSQDSRGRNEQFF. The chain joins TRBV4-3 to TRBJ2-1; possible D gene TRBD2, 6 bases. V was cut by 0 bases and J by 7 bases, with 13 bases left in between. The CDR3 covers 15 residues. The germline V gene has CDR1 LGHNA and CDR2 YSLEER.

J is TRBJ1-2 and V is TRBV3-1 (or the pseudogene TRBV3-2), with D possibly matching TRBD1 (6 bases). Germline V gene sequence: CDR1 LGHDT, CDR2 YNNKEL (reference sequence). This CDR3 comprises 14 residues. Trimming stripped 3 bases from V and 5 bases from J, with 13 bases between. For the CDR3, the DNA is TGTGCCAGCAGCCAGACAGGAACCCCGTATGGCTACACCTTC. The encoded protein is CASSQTGTPYGYTF.

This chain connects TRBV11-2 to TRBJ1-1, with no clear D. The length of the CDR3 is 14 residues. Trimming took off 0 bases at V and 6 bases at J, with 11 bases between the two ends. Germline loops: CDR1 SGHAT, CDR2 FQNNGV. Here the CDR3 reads CASSLDVTVAEAFF. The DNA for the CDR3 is TGTGCCAGCAGCTTAGATGTCACAGTCGCTGAAGCTTTCTTT.

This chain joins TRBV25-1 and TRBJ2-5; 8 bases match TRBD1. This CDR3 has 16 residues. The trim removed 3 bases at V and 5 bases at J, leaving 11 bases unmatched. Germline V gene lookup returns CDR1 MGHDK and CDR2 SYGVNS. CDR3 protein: CASSDPTGASLETQYF. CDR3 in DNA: TGTGCCAGCAGTGATCCGACAGGGGCGTCGTTGGAGACCCAGTACTTC. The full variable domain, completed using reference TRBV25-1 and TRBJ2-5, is EADIYQTPRYLVIGTGKKITLECSQTMGHDKMYWYQQDPGMELHLIHYSYGVNSTEKGDLSSESTVSRIRTEHFPLTLESARPSHTSQYLCASSDPTGASLETQYFGPGTRLLVL.

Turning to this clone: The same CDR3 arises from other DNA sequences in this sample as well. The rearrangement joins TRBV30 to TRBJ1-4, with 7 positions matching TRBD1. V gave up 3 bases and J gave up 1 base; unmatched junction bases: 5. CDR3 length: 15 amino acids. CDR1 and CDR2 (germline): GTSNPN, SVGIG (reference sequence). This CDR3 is CAWSEGTVTNEKLFF. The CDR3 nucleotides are TGTGCCTGGAGCGAGGGGACAGTAACTAATGAAAAACTGTTTTTT. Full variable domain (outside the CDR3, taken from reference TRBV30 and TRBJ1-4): SQTIHQWPATLVQPVGSPLSLECTVEGTSNPNLYWYRQAAGRGLQLLFYSVGIGQISSEVPQNLSASRPQDRQFILSSKKLLLSDSGFYLCAWSEGTVTNEKLFFGSGTQLSVL.

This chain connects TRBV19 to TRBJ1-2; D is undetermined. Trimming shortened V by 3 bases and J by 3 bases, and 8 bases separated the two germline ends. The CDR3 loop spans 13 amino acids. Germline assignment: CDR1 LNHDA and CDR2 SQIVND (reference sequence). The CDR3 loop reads CASSIEGHYGYTF. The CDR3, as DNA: TGTGCCAGTAGTATCGAGGGCCACTATGGCTACACCTTC. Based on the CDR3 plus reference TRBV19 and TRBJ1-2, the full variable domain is DGGITQSPKYLFRKEGQNVTLSCEQNLNHDAMYWYRQDPGQGLRLIYYSQIVNDFQKGDIAEGYSVSREKKESFPLTVTSAQKNPTAFYLCASSIEGHYGYTFGSGTRLTVV.